Listed below are T cell receptor beta chains from one sample, sequenced in a study of blood T cells in healthy people across ages. TCRdb re-derived calls from the 5' RACE reads in MiXCR, one entry per CDR3 protein. Here the sample spans over 550,000 distinct CDR3 sequences, 25% to 30% being singletons. Material for sequencing was blood. Source of these receptors: a woman older than 75 in good health. The CDR3 runs from the conserved cysteine through the conserved F or W.

j_call: TRBJ2-7; cdr3_length: 18; v_call: TRBV4-2; cdr3_aa: CASSLRAASGGTSYEQYF
j_call: TRBJ2-3; cdr3_length: 16; v_call: TRBV10-3; cdr3_aa: CAISPRDRDGTDTQYF
j_call: TRBJ1-1; cdr3_length: 14; v_call: TRBV2; cdr3_aa: CASRTGTGGTEAFF
j_call: TRBJ2-7; cdr3_length: 13; v_call: TRBV20-1; cdr3_aa: CSAPGTATYEQYF
j_call: TRBJ1-1; cdr3_length: 16; v_call: TRBV7-9; cdr3_aa: CASSLGRAGGNTEAFF
j_call: TRBJ2-7; cdr3_length: 16; v_call: TRBV20-1; cdr3_aa: CSATPSPGRTAYEQYF
j_call: -; cdr3_length: 13; v_call: TRBV28; cdr3_aa: CASCALSYNEQYF
j_call: TRBJ2-7; cdr3_length: 16; v_call: TRBV29-1; cdr3_aa: CGVLILGQGTTYEQYF
j_call: TRBJ2-1; cdr3_length: 15; v_call: TRBV20-1; cdr3_aa: CSARDLRTSDNEQFF
j_call: TRBJ2-7; cdr3_length: 14; v_call: TRBV5-1; cdr3_aa: CASSFTSGDYEQYF